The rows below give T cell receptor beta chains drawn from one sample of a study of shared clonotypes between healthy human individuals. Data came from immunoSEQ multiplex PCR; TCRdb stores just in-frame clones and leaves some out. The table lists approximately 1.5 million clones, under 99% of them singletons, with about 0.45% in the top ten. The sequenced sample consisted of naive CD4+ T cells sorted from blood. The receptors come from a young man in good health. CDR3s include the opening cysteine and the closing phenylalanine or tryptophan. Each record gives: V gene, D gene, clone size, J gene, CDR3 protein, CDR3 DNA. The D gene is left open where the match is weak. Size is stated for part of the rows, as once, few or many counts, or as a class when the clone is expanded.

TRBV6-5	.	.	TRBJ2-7	CATRPTLDLPEQYF	TGTGCCACCCGACCGACCCTGGACCTACCCGAGCAGTACTTC
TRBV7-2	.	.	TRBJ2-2	CASSPITPGDTGELFF	TGTGCCAGCAGCCCTATAACCCCCGGTGACACCGGGGAGCTGTTTTTT
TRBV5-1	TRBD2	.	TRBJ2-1	CASSLRLAGASSYNEQFF	TGCGCCAGCAGTCTGAGGCTAGCGGGAGCCAGCTCCTACAATGAGCAGTTCTTC
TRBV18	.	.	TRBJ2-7	CASSPSGNPPAYEQYF	TGTGCCAGCTCACCGTCAGGGAACCCACCTGCCTACGAGCAGTACTTC
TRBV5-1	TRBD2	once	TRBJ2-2	CASSYGLAGNTGELFF	TGCGCCAGCAGCTACGGACTAGCGGGGAACACCGGGGAGCTGTTTTTT
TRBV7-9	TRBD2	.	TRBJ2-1	CASSKPTGTSGSMNEQFF	TGTGCCAGCAGCAAACCGACCGGGACTAGCGGGAGCATGAATGAGCAGTTCTTC
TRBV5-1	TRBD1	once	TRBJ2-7	CASSFGQGANEQYF	TGCGCCAGCAGCTTTGGCCAGGGGGCTAACGAGCAGTACTTC
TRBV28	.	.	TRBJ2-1	CASSLSGTPARNEQFF	TGTGCCAGCAGTTTATCCGGGACTCCCGCAAGGAATGAGCAGTTCTTC
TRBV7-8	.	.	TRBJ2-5	CASSLTGGGETQYF	TGTGCCAGCAGCTTAACAGGGGGGGGAGAGACCCAGTACTTC
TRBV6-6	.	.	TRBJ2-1	CASSYGGVVEQFF	TGTGCCAGCAGTTACGGTGGGGTGGTTGAGCAGTTCTTC
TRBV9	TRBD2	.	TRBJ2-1	CASSAPGLVYNEQFF	TGTGCCAGCAGCGCTCCGGGACTAGTCTACAATGAGCAGTTCTTC
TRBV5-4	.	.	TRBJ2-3	CASSLFTGTDTQYF	TGTGCCAGCAGCTTGTTCACAGGCACAGATACGCAGTATTTT
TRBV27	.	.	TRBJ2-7	CASSLSPGGEGEQYF	TGTGCCAGCAGTTTATCACCCGGGGGCGAGGGCGAGCAGTACTTC
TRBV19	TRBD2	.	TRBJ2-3	CASSLRAGLTDTQYF	TGTGCCAGCTCCCTTAGAGCGGGGCTCACAGATACGCAGTATTTT
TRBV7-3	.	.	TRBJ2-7	CASSLTGAYEQYF	TGTGCCAGCAGCTTAACAGGGGCCTACGAGCAGTACTTC
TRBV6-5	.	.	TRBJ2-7	CASSRRDQYYEQYF	TGTGCCAGCAGCCGCCGGGACCAATACTACGAGCAGTACTTC
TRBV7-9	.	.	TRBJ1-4	CASSLLSGLISNEKLFF	TGTGCCAGCAGCTTATTATCGGGTCTTATCTCTAATGAAAAACTGTTTTTT